The text below deals with one T cell receptor beta chain. Its recognized antigen is unknown. No per-base quality is available; no much larger clone lies one base away. This entry belongs to a study of molecular identifiers for immune sequencing clone quantification (dated by TCRdb to 2016 to 2019). At the level of the whole study: For a replicate experiment, RNA from around 18,000 or 91,000 naive CD8 T cells was divided into five aliquots, and four of the five aliquots were sequenced. CD8 T cells were used in a methods study to benchmark molecular-identifier clustering-based TCR repertoire sequencing (MIDCIRS) and TCR RNA copy counting.

Libraries of naive CD8 T cells were generated from about 21,000 to 970,000 sorted cells, with 10%, 30% or 50% of the purified RNA used. Naive CD8 T cells were FACS-sorted as CD8+CD4-CCR7+CD45RA+ on a BD FACSAria II into RLT Plus buffer. Detection sensitivity was tested by spiking Jurkat RNA equal to ten or so TCR copies' worth into samples containing roughly 19,000-1,100,000 naive CD8 T cells. CD8 T cells were enriched with RosetteSep CD8+ T Cell Enrichment Cocktail and Ficoll-Paque, followed by ACK red cell lysis. Overall study results and their limits: Modeling gave about 3 recovered TCR RNA copies per cell versus 8 to 10 by digital PCR, implying roughly 28% capture efficiency. Spiked-in Jurkat TCR RNA (about 10 copies' worth), which is not part of the donor repertoire, was contained in the naive libraries. When barcode sub-clustering was left out, chimeric consensus sequences inflated TCR diversity, with chimeras reaching as high as 47%. The sizes of highly expanded clones could end up underestimated when identical TCR molecules share a barcode. A single cell's worth of spiked-in Jurkat TCR RNA was reported detectable even among 850,000 to 1,000,000 naive CD8 T cells. Clones above 20 RNA copies held over 97% of molecules in CMV-specific effector cells but under 1% in naive cells.

Libraries came from PCR. TCRdb names Illumina HiSeq 4000 as the instrument used. Preparation of bulk TCR libraries followed a previously described approach, with the TCR primers listed in Table S5. Purification of total RNA was performed with the Qiagen AllPrep DNA/RNA kit. Before analysis, reads from multiple sequencing runs of the same library were pooled. Per the authors' processing: Reads were retained only if an exact TCR constant sequence was present, and the retained reads were trimmed to 150 nt and grouped according to their 12-nt molecular barcodes. Within each barcode group, reads were sub-clustered at a 15% Levenshtein threshold, and quality-weighted consensus sequences were built per RNA molecule. Non-functional sequences were discarded, and so were lower-count sequences lying one edit away from another sequence. On the basis of fitting two negative binomial distributions, barcode sub-clusters with fewer than 20% of the maximum read count were discarded. TCRdb reanalyzed the raw reads on its own, using fastp at Q25 for trimming and MiXCR for clone calling, and kept in-frame beta chains. Each record represents a unique CDR3 protein, reported with the most common genes and DNA among its rows. TCRdb's processing, not the authors' own work, is the source of the V and J calls. Counted in this sample were 40,000 to 45,000 distinct CDR3 sequences; roughly a fifth of them appeared once. The top ten hold 0.9% to 1.2% of the sample.

The germline V gene gives CDR1 as WSHSY and CDR2 as SAAADI. There are 11 amino acids in the CDR3, from cysteine to phenylalanine inclusive. Left in the record is the CDR3 DNA by itself, 33 bases read in frame from the first base. Trimming takes 3 bases from V and 4 bases from J, and the germline ends sit 4 bases apart. The rearranged segments are TRBV10-2 and TRBJ2-7, with the D gene call left open. The material sequenced was naive CD8+ T cells from blood, with Jurkat cell RNA spiked in. The cell subset or site label corresponds to: FACS-sorted CD8+CD4-CCR7+CD45RA+ naive T cells. This TCR derives from a human donor in good health. Some libraries in this study had Jurkat cell RNA spiked in. The CDR3 here reads CASSDTYEQYF. The base sequence is TGCGCCAGCAGTGATACGTACGAGCAGTACTTC.